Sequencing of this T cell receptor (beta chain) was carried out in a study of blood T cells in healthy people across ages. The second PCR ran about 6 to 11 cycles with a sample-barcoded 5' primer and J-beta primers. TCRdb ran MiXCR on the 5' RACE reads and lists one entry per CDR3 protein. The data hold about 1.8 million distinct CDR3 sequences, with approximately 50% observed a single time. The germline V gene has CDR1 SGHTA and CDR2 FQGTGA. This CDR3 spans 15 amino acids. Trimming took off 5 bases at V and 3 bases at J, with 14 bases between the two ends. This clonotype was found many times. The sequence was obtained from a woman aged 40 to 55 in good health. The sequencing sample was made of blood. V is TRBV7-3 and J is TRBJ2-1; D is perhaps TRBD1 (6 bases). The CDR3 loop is CASSTNRANYNEQFF. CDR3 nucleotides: TGTGCCAGCAGCACAAACAGGGCCAACTACAATGAGCAGTTCTTC.